This TCR beta chain appears in the sequencing data of a study of T cells in Graves' hyperthyroidism and ophthalmopathy. Overall study: Staff took peripheral blood when the initial diagnosis was made, before any treatment began.

Germline CDR1 and CDR2: MDHEN and SYDVKM. The CDR3 length is 13 residues. Trimming removed 5 bases from V and 6 bases from J, with 11 bases in between. From approximately 9.3 ml of fresh peripheral blood, PBMCs were isolated. TCR beta CDR3 sequences were amplified from RNA transcripts. The HTBI set primed first-round TCR CDR3 RT-PCR. TCRdb reanalysed the multiplex PCR reads using MiXCR and keeps one entry per CDR3 protein. The data hold 560,000 or so distinct CDR3 sequences, with roughly 21% observed a single time. Findings and limits, study-wide: Model predictions of ophthalmopathy came a median 6.5 months before onset. Most thyroid clonotypes that were expanded above 0.001 also turned up in blood.

As concerns this clonotype: Antigen unknown.

Sequenced sample: blood. The rearrangement uses TRBV28 and TRBJ1-5, with D hard to call. This TCR was sampled from a man aged 40-50 years with Graves' ophthalmopathy. CDR3 nucleotides: TGTGCCAGCAGTCCTTCAGGTTTTCAGCCCCAGCATTTT. Amino acid sequence: CASSPSGFQPQHF.